This T cell receptor beta chain was profiled in a study of CD8+ T cells in alopecia areata. Study at large: Twice daily, treated patients received 5 to 10 mg of oral tofacitinib. Whole-study findings and limits: Numerous clones, expanded in lesions, remained in scalp and blood during tofacitinib. In lesional scalp, particularly from alopecia totalis/universalis, clonality was higher than in normal scalp. Scalp samples also yield sequences of resident alphabeta T cells from normal skin.

Stated treatment: oral pan-JAK inhibitor, 5-10 mg twice daily. Worth noting for this clone: Its matching antigen is unknown.

The authors extracted RNA and reverse transcribed it into cDNA as the sequencing template. Generated by immunoSEQ multiplex PCR, the TCRdb table keeps only in-frame clones and is missing some. Among around 100,000 clones listed, around 47% were seen once. Looked up from germline, CDR1 is GTSNPN and CDR2 is SVGIG (reference sequence). The junction had 10 bases not matched to a gene; V was cut back by 2 bases and J by 5 bases. The CDR3 is 16 residues long. This receptor was taken from a human donor with alopecia areata. This sequence joins TRBV30 and TRBJ2-1; TRBD2 agrees at 9 bases. Specimen: CD8+ T cells sorted from blood, collected at week 24, from a patient treated with tofacitinib. The CDR3 coding sequence is TGTGCCTGGAGTCCGTACGTCGAGCGGGAGGACAATGAGCAGTTCTTC. Translation: CAWSPYVEREDNEQFF. The full variable domain, with the rest looked up from reference TRBV30 and TRBJ2-1, is SQTIHQWPATLVQPVGSPLSLECTVEGTSNPNLYWYRQAAGRGLQLLFYSVGIGQISSEVPQNLSASRPQDRQFILSSKKLLLSDSGFYLCAWSPYVEREDNEQFFGPGTRLTVL.